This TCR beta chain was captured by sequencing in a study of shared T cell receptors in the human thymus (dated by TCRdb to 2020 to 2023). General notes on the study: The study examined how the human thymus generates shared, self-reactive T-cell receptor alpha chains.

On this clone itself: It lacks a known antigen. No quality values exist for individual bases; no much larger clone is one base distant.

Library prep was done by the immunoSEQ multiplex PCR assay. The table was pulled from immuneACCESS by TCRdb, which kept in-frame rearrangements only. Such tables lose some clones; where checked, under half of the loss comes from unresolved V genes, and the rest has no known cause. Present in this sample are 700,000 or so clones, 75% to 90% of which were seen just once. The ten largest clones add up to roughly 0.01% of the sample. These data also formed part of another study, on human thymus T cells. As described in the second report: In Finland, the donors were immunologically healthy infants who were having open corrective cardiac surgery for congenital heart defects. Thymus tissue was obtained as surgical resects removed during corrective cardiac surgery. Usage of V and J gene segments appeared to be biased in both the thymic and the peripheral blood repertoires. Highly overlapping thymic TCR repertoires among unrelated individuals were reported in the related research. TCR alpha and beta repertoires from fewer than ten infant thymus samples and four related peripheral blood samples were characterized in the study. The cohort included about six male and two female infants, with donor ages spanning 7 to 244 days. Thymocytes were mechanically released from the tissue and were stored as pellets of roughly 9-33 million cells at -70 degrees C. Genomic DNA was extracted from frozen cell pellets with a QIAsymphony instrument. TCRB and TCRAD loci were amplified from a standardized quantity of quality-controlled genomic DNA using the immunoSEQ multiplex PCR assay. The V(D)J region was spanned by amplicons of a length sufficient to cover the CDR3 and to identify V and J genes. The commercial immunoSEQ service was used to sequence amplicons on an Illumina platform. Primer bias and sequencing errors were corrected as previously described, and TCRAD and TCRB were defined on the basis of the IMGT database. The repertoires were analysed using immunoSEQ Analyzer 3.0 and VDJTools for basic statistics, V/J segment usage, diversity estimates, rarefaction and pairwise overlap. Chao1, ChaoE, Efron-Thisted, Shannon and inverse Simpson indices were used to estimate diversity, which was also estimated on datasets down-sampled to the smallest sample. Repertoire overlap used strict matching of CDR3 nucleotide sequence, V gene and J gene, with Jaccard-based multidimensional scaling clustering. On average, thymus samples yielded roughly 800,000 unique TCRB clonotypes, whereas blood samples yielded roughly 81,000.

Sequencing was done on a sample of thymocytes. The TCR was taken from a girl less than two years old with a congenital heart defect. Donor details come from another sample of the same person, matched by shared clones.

CDR3 protein: CASSMRSTNQPQHF. The nucleotides read TGTGCCAGTAGTATGCGAAGTACTAATCAGCCCCAGCATTTT. The rearranged chain carries TRBV19 and TRBJ1-5, with no confidently assigned D gene. V loses 3 bases of germline sequence and J loses 4 bases, and the interval between the two ends is 10 bases. Including the terminal cysteine and phenylalanine, the CDR3 comprises 14 residues. Left in the record is the CDR3 DNA by itself, 42 bases read in frame from the first base. Sequences LNHDA (CDR1) and SQIVND (CDR2) are obtained from the germline V gene (reference sequence).